This entry features one TCR beta chain sequence. The junction had 2 bases not matched to a gene; V was cut back by 0 bases and J by 8 bases. Germline V gives CDR1 SGHTA, CDR2 FQGTGA. The CDR3 spans 14 residues. Measured with immunoSEQ multiplex PCR; TCRdb has only the in-frame clones, and not every one. The table lists around 310,000 clones, about nine tenths of them singletons, with 6.5% to 8% in the top ten. The entry originates in a study of blood T cell repertoires in COVID-19. Overall study: From T cells, B-cell-depleted T cells, or PBMCs came the material, which was cDNA or gDNA.

The source of this sequence is a woman aged 25 to 45 with COVID-19, enrolled during active disease. The material sequenced was peripheral blood. The rearrangement uses TRBV7-3 and TRBJ2-2, with 8 bases identical to TRBD2. The DNA of the CDR3 is TGTGCCAGCAGCTTAACAGGACTAGCTGGGGAGCTGTTTTTT. Its protein product is CASSLTGLAGELFF.